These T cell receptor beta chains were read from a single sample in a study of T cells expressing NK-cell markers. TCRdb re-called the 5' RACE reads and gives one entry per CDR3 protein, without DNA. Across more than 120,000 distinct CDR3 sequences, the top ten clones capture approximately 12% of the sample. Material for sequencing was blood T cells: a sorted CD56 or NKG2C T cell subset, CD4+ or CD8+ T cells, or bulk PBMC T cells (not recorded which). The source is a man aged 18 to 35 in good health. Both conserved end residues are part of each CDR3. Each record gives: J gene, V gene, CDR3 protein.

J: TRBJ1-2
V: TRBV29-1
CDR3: CSVEVQVHQGGYTF

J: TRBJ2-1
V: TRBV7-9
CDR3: CASSLVQVPDNEQFF

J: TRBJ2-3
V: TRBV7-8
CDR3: CASSLTSGNGWVDTQYF

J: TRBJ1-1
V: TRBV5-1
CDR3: CASSHSTGGTEAFF

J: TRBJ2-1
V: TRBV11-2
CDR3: CASSLDPGVYNEQFF

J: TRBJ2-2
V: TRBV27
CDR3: CASSPGTSGRARTGELFF

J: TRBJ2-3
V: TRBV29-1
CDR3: CSVGSSGTTDTQYF

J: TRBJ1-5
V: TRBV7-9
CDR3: CASSPLDRGVQPQHF

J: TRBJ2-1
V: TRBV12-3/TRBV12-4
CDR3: CASSWGPLANEQFF

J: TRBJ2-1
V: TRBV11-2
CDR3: CASSSQAGAYNEQFF

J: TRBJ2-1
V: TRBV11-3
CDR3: CASSLIPTASYNEQFF

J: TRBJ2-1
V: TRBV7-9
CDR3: CASSASRSYNEQFF

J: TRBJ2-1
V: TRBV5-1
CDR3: CASSSRNLGTRASNEQFF

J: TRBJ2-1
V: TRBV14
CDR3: CASSLRRGEQFF

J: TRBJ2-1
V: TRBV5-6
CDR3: CASSLVLAGYNEQFF

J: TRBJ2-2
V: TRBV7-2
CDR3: CASRLFSGDDTGELFF